The present TCR beta chain was sequenced within a study of blood T cells in healthy people across ages. Study background: The template switching approach captured approximately one barcoded beta molecule for every two T cells.

Alongside a J-beta primer mix, a sample-barcoded 5' primer served in a second PCR lasting about 7 to 12 cycles. TCRdb independently ran MiXCR on the 5' RACE reads; one entry per CDR3 protein. Here the sample spans over 700,000 distinct CDR3 sequences, 40% to 65% being singletons. The CDR3 sequence is 14 residues long. Germline V lookup: CDR1 SGHVS, CDR2 FNYEAQ. V dropped 1 base and J dropped 5 bases, with 12 bases sitting between them. RNA extraction gave at least 5.5 micrograms of total RNA per sample. V gene TRBV7-6 combines with J gene TRBJ2-7; tentative D call: TRBD2 (5 bases). The sequencing input was blood. This TCR came from a man at least 80 years old in good health. CDR3 in amino acids: CASSLVRGINEQYF. CDR3 in DNA: TGTGCCAGCAGCTTAGTCCGGGGAATCAACGAGCAGTACTTC.